The rows below give T cell receptor beta chains drawn from one sample of a study of cytomegalovirus exposure and HLA in healthy donors. Here immunoSEQ multiplex PCR was the method, and the copy in TCRdb shows in-frame clones only, minus some. The sample shows 150,000 to 200,000 clones, 75% to 90% of them seen only once. Sequencing input: PBMCs. The receptors here all came from a man aged 45-60 years in good health and CMV-seropositive. The CDR3 runs from the conserved cysteine through the conserved F or W. D genes are given only for firm matches. Clone sizes are given selectively: once, few, many, or a class where the clone is expanded.

CAWSVLSAGTEAFF TGTGCCTGGAGTGTACTTTCTGCGGGCACTGAAGCTTTCTTT 14 TRBV30 . . TRBJ1-1
CASSGGSSSYNEQFF TGTGCCAGCAGTGGCGGCAGCAGCTCCTACAATGAGCAGTTCTTC 15 TRBV2 . . TRBJ2-1
CASRATGETQYF TGTGCCAGCAGGGCAACAGGGGAGACCCAGTACTTC 12 TRBV7-9 . . TRBJ2-5
CASSLENREETQYF TGTGCCAGCAGCTTGGAGAACAGGGAAGAGACCCAGTACTTC 14 TRBV5-6 . . TRBJ2-5
CASSQGGGPNEKLFF TGCGCCAGCAGCCAAGGTGGAGGACCTAATGAAAAACTGTTTTTT 15 TRBV4-3 . . TRBJ1-4
CASRTGTGGGYTF TGTGCCAGCCGGACAGGGACCGGTGGTGGCTACACCTTC 13 TRBV7-2 . TRBD1 TRBJ1-2
CASSLGAGHSGANVLTF TGTGCCAGCAGCCTGGGGGCAGGACACTCTGGGGCCAACGTCCTGACTTTC 17 TRBV5-5 . . TRBJ2-6
CASSIGQNGNQPQHF TGTGCCAGTAGTATCGGACAGAACGGCAATCAGCCCCAGCATTTT 15 TRBV19 . . TRBJ1-5
CASSPTSRWSAEAFF TGTGCCAGCAGCCCCACCTCGCGGTGGAGCGCTGAAGCTTTCTTT 15 TRBV5-5 . . TRBJ1-1
CSVPTRDTEAFF TGCAGCGTCCCAACTCGTGACACTGAAGCTTTCTTT 12 TRBV29-1 few . TRBJ1-1
CSARTDTQYF TGCAGTGCCCGTACAGATACGCAGTATTTT 10 TRBV20-1 . . TRBJ2-3
CAIKLQDRANTGELFF TGTGCCATCAAACTCCAGGACAGGGCGAACACCGGGGAGCTGTTTTTT 16 TRBV10-3 . TRBD1 TRBJ2-2
CASSFYLNTQYF TGTGCCAGCAGCTTCTACCTAAACACCCAGTACTTC 12 TRBV5-4 . . TRBJ2-5
CASSIGQSYNSPLHF TGTGCCAGCAGCATAGGACAGAGCTATAATTCACCCCTCCACTTT 15 TRBV11-2 few . TRBJ1-6
CASSLSKSGETQYF TGTGCCAGCAGTTTATCGAAGTCGGGAGAGACCCAGTACTTC 14 TRBV27 . . TRBJ2-5
CASSLSHVRELFF TGTGCCAGCAGCCTTAGTCACGTGAGGGAGCTGTTTTTT 13 TRBV11-1 once . TRBJ2-2
CASSHLGQGESPLHF TGCGCCAGCAGCCACCTCGGACAGGGAGAATCACCCCTCCACTTT 15 TRBV4-3 once TRBD1 TRBJ1-6
CATGQGAFTDTQYF TGTGCCACAGGACAGGGGGCATTCACAGATACGCAGTATTTT 14 TRBV15 . TRBD1 TRBJ2-3
CASSIATGSPKTEAFF TGTGCCAGTAGTATAGCGACAGGGAGTCCAAAGACTGAAGCTTTCTTT 16 TRBV19 . TRBD1 TRBJ1-1
CASSSPQGPGELFF TGTGCCAGCAGCTCCCCACAGGGTCCCGGGGAGCTGTTTTTT 14 TRBV5-4 . . TRBJ2-2
CASSLSRGAIVLTF TGTGCCAGCAGCTTATCTCGGGGGGCAATCGTCCTGACTTTC 14 TRBV7-2 . . TRBJ2-6
CASSAQGSSGSGEQYF TGTGCCAGCAGCGCGCAGGGTTCTAGCGGGAGTGGAGAGCAGTACTTC 16 TRBV9 . TRBD2 TRBJ2-7
CASGTPGQGYSYEQYF TGTGCCAGCGGCACTCCGGGACAGGGGTATTCCTACGAGCAGTACTTC 16 TRBV28 . TRBD1 TRBJ2-7
CASSLGRGGDTQYF TGTGCCAGCAGTTTAGGGAGGGGTGGAGATACGCAGTATTTT 14 TRBV28 . TRBD2 TRBJ2-3
CASSFGADTNTEAFF TGTGCCAGCAGCTTTGGTGCGGACACGAACACTGAAGCTTTCTTT 15 TRBV5-5 . . TRBJ1-1
CATYSGSPNEQFF TGTGCCACCTATAGCGGGAGTCCCAATGAGCAGTTCTTC 13 TRBV6-6 . TRBD2 TRBJ2-1
CAWSVGGSGNTIYF TGTGCCTGGAGTGTAGGGGGCTCTGGAAACACCATATATTTT 14 TRBV30 . . TRBJ1-3
CASSRPPTGQGFHEQYF TGTGCCAGCAGCCGCCCCCCCACGGGACAGGGATTCCACGAGCAGTACTTC 17 TRBV28 . TRBD1 TRBJ2-7
CASSQFAAGRTNQPQHF TGCGCCAGCAGCCAATTTGCGGCAGGGAGGACCAATCAGCCTCAGCATTTT 17 TRBV4-3 few . TRBJ1-5
CASSYGTLGEQYF TGTGCCAGCAGCTATGGTACACTAGGCGAGCAGTACTTC 13 TRBV11-3 . . TRBJ2-7
CASSQIDGRGNQPQHF TGCGCCAGCAGCCAAATCGACGGGAGGGGCAATCAGCCCCAGCATTTT 16 TRBV4-1 . . TRBJ1-5
CASSLDSGTIYSTQYF TGTGCCAGCAGCTTGGATTCAGGGACTATTTATAGTACGCAGTATTTT 16 TRBV5-4 . TRBD2 TRBJ2-3
CASSPGTGVSEQYF TGTGCCAGCAGCCCCGGGACAGGGGTTTCCGAGCAGTACTTC 14 TRBV7-3 . TRBD1 TRBJ2-7
CASSYTDRGNTEAFF TGTGCCAGCAGTTACACGGACAGGGGGAACACTGAAGCTTTCTTT 15 TRBV6-5 . TRBD1 TRBJ1-1
CASSSPGTGNDEQYF TGTGCCAGCAGTTCCCCCGGGACAGGTAACGACGAGCAGTACTTC 15 TRBV28 . TRBD1 TRBJ2-7
CASSSSGDGHYEQYF TGTGCCAGCAGCTCGAGCGGGGACGGGCATTACGAGCAGTACTTC 15 TRBV5-8 . TRBD2 TRBJ2-7
CASSDTRVQYF TGTGCCAGCAGTGATACTAGAGTCCAGTACTTC 11 TRBV6-1 once . TRBJ2-7
CASSPTLAGAGDTQYF TGTGCCAGCAGCCCTACACTAGCGGGAGCTGGAGATACGCAGTATTTT 16 TRBV7-8 . TRBD2 TRBJ2-3
CASSLVGQGSLIAKNIQYF TGTGCCAGCAGCTTAGTCGGACAGGGATCATTGATAGCCAAAAACATTCAGTACTTC 19 TRBV7-2 . TRBD1 TRBJ2-4
CASTPVAGGYEQYF TGTGCCAGCACCCCGGTAGCGGGGGGCTACGAGCAGTACTTC 14 TRBV7-2 . TRBD2 TRBJ2-7
CASSGGVAPETQYF TGTGCCAGCTCCGGGGGGGTGGCCCCAGAGACCCAGTACTTC 14 TRBV2 . TRBD2 TRBJ2-5
CAWTDWGRANEKLFF TGTGCCTGGACCGATTGGGGGAGGGCAAATGAAAAACTGTTTTTT 15 TRBV30 . . TRBJ1-4
CASSKGLAGMSTDTQYF TGTGCCAGCAGCAAAGGACTAGCGGGGATGAGCACAGATACGCAGTATTTT 17 TRBV5-4 . TRBD2 TRBJ2-3
CASSRRAGAVYNEQFF TGTGCCAGCAGTCGGCGGGCGGGAGCGGTGTACAATGAGCAGTTCTTC 16 TRBV6-6 . TRBD2 TRBJ2-1
CASSEEGLNAKNIQYF TGTGCCAGCAGTGAGGAGGGACTCAACGCCAAAAACATTCAGTACTTC 16 TRBV2 . . TRBJ2-4
CASSLDRGRGANVLTF TGCGCCAGCAGCTTGGACAGGGGGCGTGGGGCCAACGTCCTGACTTTC 16 TRBV5-1 once TRBD1 TRBJ2-6
CASSFRDGNTEAFF TGTGCCAGCAGCTTCAGGGATGGGAACACTGAAGCTTTCTTT 14 TRBV27 . . TRBJ1-1
CASTSSGLSSYNEQFF TGTGCCAGCACGTCGTCGGGACTAAGCTCCTACAATGAGCAGTTCTTC 16 TRBV6-6 . TRBD2 TRBJ2-1